This passage covers 10 T cell receptor beta chains from one sample sequenced in a study of T cells expressing NK-cell markers. TCRdb re-called the 5' RACE reads; one entry per CDR3 protein, DNA not given. The table lists 350,000 to 400,000 distinct CDR3 sequences. The material sequenced was blood T cells: a sorted CD56 or NKG2C T cell subset, CD4+ or CD8+ T cells, or bulk PBMC T cells (not recorded which). Source of these receptors: a woman aged 45-59 years in good health.

The chain has TRBV7-8 and TRBJ2-2. Germline values: CDR1 SGHVS, CDR2 FQNEAQ. CDR3 size: 13 residues. The CDR3 sequence is CASCAANTGELFF.

The rearrangement uses TRBV4-1 and TRBJ2-1; TCRdb designates TRBD2, a call that cannot be tested without DNA. The CDR3 loop spans 14 amino acids. Germline CDR1 reads MGHRA; CDR2 reads YSYEKL. CDR3 region: CASSQVLAVNEQFF.

The CDR3 region is CASSVGLPRYNEQFF. The chain has TRBV9 and TRBJ2-1; TCRdb names TRBD2, which stays unverified in the absence of DNA. CDR1 is SGDLS, CDR2 YYNGEE, per germline. The CDR3 runs to 15 residues.

The chain couples TRBV6-5 to TRBJ2-2; TCRdb lists TRBD1, though no DNA is available to test this call. CDR1 and CDR2 (germline): MNHEY, SVGAGI. The CDR3 contains 16 residues. The CDR3 region is CASSYLRGQATGELFF.

The chain couples TRBV6-2 or TRBV6-3 to TRBJ1-5; TCRdb designates TRBD1, a call that cannot be tested without DNA. Germline V gives CDR1 MNHEY, CDR2 SVGEGT. The CDR3 is 16 amino acids. CDR3 loop: CASRTGRIVSNQPQHF.

V and J are TRBV20-1 and TRBJ2-1; TCRdb designates TRBD2, a call that cannot be tested without DNA. This CDR3 is 14 amino acids long. Germline assignment: CDR1 DFQATT and CDR2 SNEGSKA (reference sequence). The CDR3 sequence: CSAIAGGPDNEQFF.

The V gene is TRBV6-5, the J gene TRBJ2-2. Germline CDR1 is MNHEY and CDR2 is SVGAGI. This CDR3 comprises 16 residues. CDR3 sequence reads: CASSYSLLTSVGELFF.

The chain couples TRBV29-1 to TRBJ2-5; lacking DNA, the TRBD1 call made by TCRdb goes unchecked. The CDR3 runs 16 residues. The germline CDR1 and CDR2 sequences are SQVTM and ANQGSEA. CDR3 protein: CSVHLSGTGWRETQYF.

The chain has TRBV5-1 and TRBJ2-4. Looked up from germline, CDR1 is SGHRS and CDR2 is YFSETQ. CDR3 length equals 15 residues. The CDR3 spells CASSLEPASHYYRYF.

This sequence joins TRBV25-1 and TRBJ2-6; without DNA, the TCRdb call of TRBD1 cannot be checked. Germline CDR1 is MGHDK and CDR2 is SYGVNS. This CDR3 has 22 amino acids. The CDR3 sequence is CASSDPILDGTAPRSGANVLTF.